Below, 25 T cell receptor beta chains from the same sample are listed, as sequenced in a study of OX40 agonist ivuxolimab in advanced cancers. The data were produced by immunoSEQ multiplex PCR, yet TCRdb's version contains in-frame clones alone and is incomplete. Of approximately 70,000 clones in the sample, roughly 90% were seen once. Here the sequenced sample was CD4+ or CD8+ T cells sorted from blood, taken in a trial of the OX40 agonist ivuxolimab. The receptor set was obtained from an adult with an advanced solid tumor such as melanoma, head and neck, liver or kidney cancer.

The J gene is TRBJ1-3, the V gene TRBV30, with D uncertain. V shed 5 bases and J shed 0 bases, with 11 bases lying between them. The CDR3 covers 14 residues. The V gene's germline CDR1 is GTSNPN and CDR2 SVGIG (reference sequence). CDR3 sequence (DNA): TGTGCCTGGTCCCGAGAGAGCTCTGGAAACACCATATATTTT. Amino acid sequence: CAWSRESSGNTIYF. Drawing the rest from reference TRBV30 and TRBJ1-3, the complete variable domain is SQTIHQWPATLVQPVGSPLSLECTVEGTSNPNLYWYRQAAGRGLQLLFYSVGIGQISSEVPQNLSASRPQDRQFILSSKKLLLSDSGFYLCAWSRESSGNTIYFGEGSWLTVV.

The chain recombines TRBV2 with TRBJ1-3, with 7 positions matching TRBD1. With V trimmed by 5 bases and J by 0 bases, 7 bases remained unmatched. In germline, CDR1 is SNHLY, CDR2 FYNNEI. The length of the CDR3 is 16 residues. The CDR3 protein is CASSQTGERSGNTIYF. Written as DNA, the CDR3 is TGTGCCAGCAGTCAAACAGGGGAACGCTCTGGAAACACCATATATTTT.

The J gene is TRBJ1-3, the V gene TRBV9; 9 bases are shared with TRBD1. Looked up from germline, CDR1 is SGDLS and CDR2 is YYNGEE. Losses at the gene ends were 2 bases for V and 1 base for J; bases not matched to a gene: 4. The CDR3 is made up of 16 amino acids. The CDR3 coding sequence is TGTGCCAGCAGCGTGCGGGACAGGGCTTCTGGAAACACCATATATTTT. Translated, it gives CASSVRDRASGNTIYF.

The rearrangement links TRBV5-1 to TRBJ1-2; D is perhaps TRBD1 (6 bases). The V end lost 0 bases, the J end lost 3 bases, and 6 bases lay between the germline ends. This CDR3 has 13 amino acids. Germline values: CDR1 SGHRS, CDR2 YFSETQ. In nucleotides, the CDR3 is TGCGCCAGCAGCTTGGACAGGGACTATGGCTACACCTTC. This translates into CASSLDRDYGYTF.

The rearrangement joins TRBV30 to TRBJ2-3; 8 bases are a match to TRBD2. The CDR3 spans 14 residues. In germline, CDR1 is GTSNPN, CDR2 SVGIG (reference sequence). V trimming: 7 bases; J trimming: 5 bases; junction bases outside the gene matches: 11. This CDR3 is CAFNSGDNRDTQYF. The CDR3 DNA reads TGTGCCTTTAATAGCGGGGACAATAGAGATACGCAGTATTTT.

This clone has just a few counts. The chain has TRBV30 and TRBJ1-1; TRBD1 might be the D (5 bases). CDR3 length: 13 residues. V shed 3 bases and J shed 8 bases, with 16 bases lying between them. Germline V CDR1 and CDR2: GTSNPN, SVGIG (reference sequence). The CDR3 protein is CAWRTVAGQEAFF. The CDR3 DNA is TGTGCCTGGAGAACGGTAGCAGGACAAGAAGCTTTCTTT.

The chain is built from TRBV11-2 and TRBJ2-1; TRBD2 matches 12 bases. Trimming at V came to 1 base and at J to 4 bases, leaving 5 bases not matched to a gene. The CDR3 consists of 17 residues. Per the germline V gene, CDR1 is SGHAT and CDR2 is FQNNGV. CDR3 in amino acids: CASSLGASGGVYNEQFF. The CDR3 DNA reads as TGTGCCAGCAGCTTAGGTGCTAGCGGGGGGGTTTACAATGAGCAGTTCTTC.

This clone occurred a few times. This chain connects TRBV6-1 to TRBJ2-6; TRBD2 might be the D (6 bases). Trimming removed 5 bases at V and 2 bases at J, with 10 bases between. The length of the CDR3 is 15 residues. Germline assignment: CDR1 MNHNS and CDR2 SASEGT. CDR3 sequence (DNA): TGTGCCAGCAGTACCGGGGAGGCTGGGGCCAACGTCCTGACTTTC. Translated, it gives CASSTGEAGANVLTF.

The gene calls are TRBV5-5 and TRBJ1-4, with a weak D call TRBD1 (5 bases). Trimming left V 3 bases short and J 7 bases short, with 13 bases between. CDR3 size: 14 residues. In germline, CDR1 is SGHKS, CDR2 YYEKEE (reference sequence). Here the CDR3 reads CASSSGLVGEKLFF. In nucleotides, the CDR3 is TGTGCCAGCAGCTCAGGGTTGGTTGGTGAAAAACTGTTTTTT. Variable domain in full (rest from reference TRBV5-5 and TRBJ1-4): DAGVTQSPTHLIKTRGQQVTLRCSPISGHKSVSWYQQVLGQGPQFIFQYYEKEERGRGNFPDRFSARQFPNYSSELNVNALLLGDSALYLCASSSGLVGEKLFFGSGTQLSVL.

The gene calls are TRBV6-6 and TRBJ1-1; no reliable D call. CDR1 and CDR2 (germline): MNHNY, SVGAGI (reference sequence). The V end was cut by 5 bases, the J end by 3 bases, with 10 bases between. The CDR3 has 13 amino acids. CDR3 in amino acids: CASSPVVDTEAFF. CDR3 coding DNA: TGTGCCAGCAGTCCCGTGGTAGACACTGAAGCTTTCTTT.

This clone came up once. The chain is built from TRBV6-5 and TRBJ2-7; D remains unclear. Germline V gene lookup returns CDR1 MNHEY and CDR2 SVGAGI. Trimming stripped 10 bases from V and 1 base from J, with 20 bases between. The CDR3 extends over 15 amino acids. The CDR3 spells CATKPNSLGSYEQYF. As DNA, the CDR3 is TGTGCCACGAAGCCCAACAGTCTTGGGTCCTACGAGCAGTACTTC.

This chain connects TRBV29-1 to TRBJ2-3; tentative D call: TRBD1 (6 bases). Trimming pared 7 bases from V and 2 bases from J, leaving 19 bases between. The CDR3 covers 15 residues. Germline assignment: CDR1 SQVTM and CDR2 ANQGSEA. The CDR3 is CSADGLQGDTDTQYF. For the CDR3, the DNA is TGCAGCGCCGACGGCCTACAGGGAGACACAGATACGCAGTATTTT.

This clone occurred once. The chain joins TRBV5-1 to TRBJ1-1, with no clear D. CDR3 length: 9 amino acids. Trimming pared 5 bases from V and 7 bases from J, leaving 3 bases between. Germline CDR1 and CDR2: SGHRS and YFSETQ. In DNA, the CDR3 is TGCGCCAGCAGGGATGAAGCTTTCTTT. Protein sequence: CASRDEAFF.

This chain connects TRBV2 to TRBJ2-1, with D unresolved. The CDR3 has 15 residues. The ends were cut back, 10 bases at V and 1 base at J, with 17 bases in the middle. The V gene's germline CDR1 is SNHLY and CDR2 FYNNEI. The CDR3 bases are TGTGCCATCGAGGTAGGGAAAGGTTCCTACAATGAGCAGTTCTTC. Amino acid sequence: CAIEVGKGSYNEQFF.

This sequence joins TRBV28 and TRBJ2-6, with D perhaps matching TRBD2 (7 bases). V gave up 1 base and J gave up 4 bases, with 17 bases separating them. The CDR3 sequence is 18 residues long. CDR1 and CDR2 from the germline V gene are MDHEN and SYDVKM. For the CDR3, the DNA is TGTGCCAGCAGTTTATTAGAAGGGGGAGGGAACGGGGCCAACGTCCTGACTTTC. Protein product: CASSLLEGGGNGANVLTF. The entire variable domain, with the rest obtained from reference TRBV28 and TRBJ2-6, is as follows: DVKVTQSSRYLVKRTGEKVFLECVQDMDHENMFWYRQDPGLGLRLIYFSYDVKMKEKGDIPEGYSVSREKKERFSLILESASTNQTSMYLCASSLLEGGGNGANVLTFGAGSRLTVL.

This chain connects TRBV28 to TRBJ1-6, with 9 positions matching TRBD1. The CDR3 sequence is 16 residues long. Germline-derived CDR1 and CDR2 are MDHEN and SYDVKM. Trimming took 5 bases from V and 6 from J; bases not matched to a gene: 8. The CDR3, as DNA: TGTGCCAGCAGTCCGTCCACAGGGGGCTTTAATTCACCCCTCCACTTT. The encoded protein is CASSPSTGGFNSPLHF.

This rearrangement joins TRBV7-9 to TRBJ1-4; TRBD1 might be the D (6 bases). Per the germline V gene, CDR1 is SEHNR and CDR2 is FQNEAQ (reference sequence). V lost 4 bases and J lost 0, with 12 bases in between. This CDR3 region has 16 residues. CDR3 nucleotides: TGTGCCAGCAGCTCAAACAGGGTTGCAACTAATGAAAAACTGTTTTTT. It is translated as CASSSNRVATNEKLFF.

The gene calls are TRBV5-6 and TRBJ1-2; 7 positions match TRBD1. Germline CDR1 SGHDT, CDR2 YYEEEE. The CDR3 runs to 13 residues. The ends lost 1 base at V and 8 bases at J; junction bases unmatched: 5. DNA for the CDR3: TGTGCCAGCAGCTTGTCACAGGGGTTCGGCTACACCTTC. Translation: CASSLSQGFGYTF.

The chain couples TRBV7-2 to TRBJ1-3; tentative D call: TRBD1 (5 bases). The V end was cut by 1 base, the J end by 6 bases, with 13 bases between. The CDR3 spans 15 residues. The germline CDR1 and CDR2 sequences are SGHTA and FQGNSA. In DNA form, the CDR3 reads TGTGCCAGCAGCTTAGTCTGGGGGGTTGAAAACACCATATATTTT. Amino acids: CASSLVWGVENTIYF.

The CDR3 coding sequence is TGTGCCACCCGAAATACAGGGAATGCTTCACCCCTCCACTTT. As protein: CATRNTGNASPLHF. This chain uses TRBV6-6 with TRBJ1-6; a possible D gene is TRBD1 (6 bases). In germline, CDR1 is MNHNY, CDR2 SVGAGI (reference sequence). This CDR3 region has 14 residues. With 10 bases removed from V and 9 bases from J, the gap between germline ends came to 19 bases.

Only one count was recorded for this clone. The rearrangement links TRBV6-6 to TRBJ1-6; TRBD1 matches at 9 bases. The CDR3 covers 14 residues. V shed 5 bases, J shed 10 bases, and the junction held 6 bases outside the gene matches. Germline V lookup: CDR1 MNHNY, CDR2 SVGAGI (reference sequence). Here the CDR3 reads CASSGTGTRSPLHF. CDR3 nucleotide sequence: TGTGCCAGCAGTGGGACAGGGACGCGATCACCCCTCCACTTT.

The genes are TRBV4-1 and TRBJ1-3; D gene unclear. The CDR3 is 17 residues long. In germline, CDR1 is MGHRA, CDR2 YSYEKL. Trimming stripped 0 bases from V and 0 bases from J, with 12 bases between. The CDR3 DNA follows: TGCGCCAGCAGCCAAGATCCCCCCGGAGCCTCTGGAAACACCATATATTTT. Its protein product is CASSQDPPGASGNTIYF.

The CDR3, as DNA: TGTGCCAGCAGTCCTGGGACAGGGGGCTTCGGCTACACCTTC. Its protein is CASSPGTGGFGYTF. V is TRBV6-1 and J is TRBJ1-2; 12 bases are shared with TRBD1. CDR1 and CDR2 (germline): MNHNS, SASEGT. The CDR3 is 14 amino acids. Trimming at V came to 5 bases and at J to 8 bases, leaving 6 bases not matched to a gene.

The gene calls are TRBV28 and TRBJ1-4; D not certain. V dropped 8 bases and J dropped 8 bases, with 9 bases sitting between them. CDR3 length: 11 amino acids. Germline-derived CDR1 and CDR2 are MDHEN and SYDVKM. The CDR3 DNA reads as TGTGCCAGCGGCCCAGAGGAAAAACTGTTTTTT. Residues: CASGPEEKLFF.

The CDR3 coding sequence is TGCGCCAGCAGCTTGTCCAGGCCCTATAATTCACCCCTCCACTTT. It translates to CASSLSRPYNSPLHF. V usage is TRBV5-1 and J usage is TRBJ1-6; D not resolved. The germline V gene has CDR1 SGHRS and CDR2 YFSETQ. This CDR3 region has 15 residues. V was trimmed by 1 base and J by 2 bases, leaving 7 bases between them.